The source of this T cell receptor beta chain is a study of blood T cell repertoires in COVID-19. In regard to this clone: The same CDR3 arises from other DNA sequences in this sample as well.

The method was immunoSEQ multiplex PCR; TCRdb's version includes in-frame clones alone and lacks a portion of them. The sample lists 200,000 to 250,000 clones, approximately 90% occurring once. Trimming stripped 8 bases from V and 3 bases from J, with 5 bases between. Germline V gene data show CDR1 as MNHEY and CDR2 as SMNVEV (reference sequence). This CDR3 has 11 amino acids. Material: PBMCs or T cells enriched from blood (not recorded which). The rearrangement joins TRBV27 to TRBJ1-5; D not certain. The clonotype was recovered from a man between 18 and 29 years old with acute COVID-19. This CDR3 reads CASGVNQPQHF. CDR3 sequence (DNA): TGTGCCAGCGGAGTCAATCAGCCCCAGCATTTT.